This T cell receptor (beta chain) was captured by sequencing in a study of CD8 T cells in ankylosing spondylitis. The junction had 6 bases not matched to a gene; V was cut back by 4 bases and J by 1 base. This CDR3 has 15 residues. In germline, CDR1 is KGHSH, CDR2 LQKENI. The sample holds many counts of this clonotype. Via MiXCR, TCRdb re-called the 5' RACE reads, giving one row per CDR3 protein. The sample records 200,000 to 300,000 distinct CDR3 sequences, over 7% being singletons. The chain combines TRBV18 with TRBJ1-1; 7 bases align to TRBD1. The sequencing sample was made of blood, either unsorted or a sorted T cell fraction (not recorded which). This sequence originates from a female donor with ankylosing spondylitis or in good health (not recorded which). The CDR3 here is CASSLIGTENTEAFF. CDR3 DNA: TGTGCCAGCTCACTCATCGGGACAGAGAACACTGAAGCTTTCTTT.